The entry that follows covers one T cell receptor beta chain sequence. What antigen it recognizes has not been identified. The input lacks base qualities; no much larger clone sits a single base away. This sample was included in a study of cytomegalovirus exposure and HLA in healthy donors (dated by TCRdb to about 2017). General notes on the study: An earlier analysis of approximately 550 of the donors reported about 250 Gb of sequence data and roughly 100 million unique TCR beta sequences from 150 million to 200 million T cells. An early release that covered approximately 600 HLA-typed donors contained about 300 gigabases of sequencing data and approximately 85 million unique TCR sequences. Among the roughly 400 genotyped donors, approximately 76% belonged to the genetic ancestry cluster associated with self-reported Caucasian donors. The study aimed to test whether cataloging public T cell receptors could reveal signatures of past pathogen exposure. The T cell repertoires of around 730 subjects were profiled by immunosequencing and related to cytomegalovirus serostatus. Along with the 666-subject first cohort, a separate validation cohort of over 90 different subjects was used. High-throughput TCR immunosequencing, statistical association of individual TCRs with disease status, and machine learning were combined to predict cytomegalovirus infection status. A later analysis re-analyzed previously published TCR beta repertoires from 666 donors and added high-resolution HLA genotyping to study TCR occurrence patterns. The later analysis used no new phenotypic data to find candidate immune exposures, relying instead on TCR beta sequences and their occurrence across donors. An earlier analysis of some 600 of the donors applied high-throughput TCR beta sequencing to assess whether each TCR beta V gene segment acted as functional or pseudogenic. Alongside the repertoire data, information on donor age, sex, ethnicity and CMV serostatus was compiled. Genome-wide SNP genotypes for about 60% of the roughly 670 donors were used in a later genetic analysis, which treated that subset as a discovery cohort. All discovery cohort repertoires had been generated on a single sequencing platform. HLA typing covered class I and class II loci at four-digit resolution. Typing coverage differed by locus: A, B, C, DRB1 and DQB1 were typed in roughly 620-630 donors, DQA1 in approximately 520, DPA1 in some 570, and DPB1 in roughly 450. Four or five DR-DQ haplotypes were handled as single units for association and clustering, since linkage in the cohort was strong. Among roughly 400 genotyped donors of the cohort, an average of approximately 240,000 unique TCR beta nucleotide sequences was sequenced per donor, of which 15% to 20% were non-productive.

The receptor library was made with the immunoSEQ multiplex PCR assay. A mixture of 60 forward primers for TCR Vbeta segments and 13 reverse primers for TCR Jbeta segments was used in the multiplex PCR. A multiplex PCR assay on genomic DNA amplified the CDR3 region of rearranged TCR beta genes. The amplified TCR beta libraries were sequenced on the Illumina HiSeq System as 87-base-pair reads. The paper's data handling went like this. A later analysis tallied around 87 million unique TCR beta chains across the 700 or so repertoires, and some 10 million of those chains were shared by two or more donors. Raw reads were error-corrected and collapsed into unique sequences by a nearest-neighbor algorithm in which closely related sequences were merged to remove PCR and sequencing errors. V, D and J gene segments were assigned by aligning CDR3 sequences to IMGT reference sequences. For a sequence to be retained, at least a six-nucleotide match to both a V gene segment and a J gene segment was required. Rearrangements were classified as productive when the CDR3 lacked stop codons and remained in frame with V and J, and all other rearrangements were classified as non-productive. Following IMGT convention, CDR3 was defined as the stretch from the second conserved V-encoded cysteine to the conserved J-encoded phenylalanine. Sequences without an unambiguous match to a single V gene segment were excluded from the earlier analysis of almost 600 of the donors. In an earlier analysis of about 590 of the donors, a V segment was called functional when productive rearrangements were above 56.7%, and segregating when the standard deviation between donors exceeded 5%. A statistical classification framework was developed to diagnose cytomegalovirus status using the catalog of TCR beta chain sequences. In a later analysis, V and J genes were assigned by comparing TCR nucleotide sequences against IMGT/GENE-DB human TR gene sequences. In a later analysis, CDR3 sequences and most-parsimonious VDJ recombination scenarios were assigned using the TCRdist pipeline. In a later analysis, every TCR beta chain was defined by the combination of its CDR3 amino acid sequence and its V-gene family, and reads without a unique V-gene family were dropped. In a later analysis, around 600 highly shared, low-generation-probability nucleotide sequences were removed to address suspected cross-contamination and a sequencing artifact. A later analysis calculated a clonal expansion index for each public chain from normalized within-repertoire ranks of inferred template counts. In a later analysis, generation probabilities were computed using a VDJ recombination model fitted to out-of-frame rearrangements, and the results were checked against IGoR. In a later analysis, hypergeometric tests were used to score TCR-TCR, TCR-HLA and TCR-CMV co-occurrence, with a repertoire-size bias correction applied to TCR pairs. False discovery rates were estimated in a later analysis by permuting HLA or CMV assignments 20 times. A later analysis grouped co-occurring TCRs with DBSCAN, adding TCRdist sequence similarity when clustering within HLA-allele-positive subsets. Repertoires with fewer than 30,000 or more than 120,000 public chains, plus five repertoires with anomalous nucleotide sharing, were excluded from co-occurrence clustering. In its TCRdb copy, this immuneACCESS table keeps in-frame sequences only and misses some clones. Where compared with another copy, unresolved V genes explain less than half of these, and the others have no known cause. V and J calls and clone size follow that table, whereas D and trimming were derived from the DNA. In this sample the table shows over 100,000 clones, roughly four fifths of which occur a single time. Clones ranked in the top ten supply 20% to 25% of the sample.

On the study overall, not on this receptor specifically: In a later genetic analysis, a missense DCLRE1C variant was associated with V-gene and J-gene trimming of TCR beta chains, and the association was replicated in an independent cohort. A later analysis reported that several top co-occurrence clusters appeared linked to parvovirus B19, influenza, CMV and Epstein-Barr virus. Some IMGT-functional V segments, including TRBV6-2 and TRBV6-3, could not be told apart with the 87-base-pair reads, so those segments were excluded. While some public TCRs were present in many individuals, most TCR sequences turned up only very rarely across donors. Only TCR beta chains were sequenced in this cohort, and the absence of alpha or paired-chain data limited detectable features. In a later analysis, TCR association rates were found to vary across HLA loci, with the most associated TCRs seen for DRB1 alleles and the fewest for HLA-C alleles. A later analysis associated roughly 17,000 TCR beta sequences with specific HLA alleles at a false discovery rate of 0.05. A cluster of highly shared sequence variants was judged likely to be a technical artifact of the sequencing pipeline. Correlated functional status among segregating V segments might be attributable to linkage disequilibrium, but an unknown experimental factor could not be ruled out. Strong co-occurrence of HLA alleles, especially DR and DQ, made assigning TCR associations to individual alleles difficult. In vitro tests confirmed that a few of the cytomegalovirus-associated TCR beta chains recognize cytomegalovirus antigens. In an earlier analysis of 587 of the donors, most TCR beta V segments appeared in productive rearrangements about 87% or about 30% of the time, broadly matching IMGT annotations. A further reported finding was that TCR beta sequences accurately predicted the HLA-A and HLA-B alleles for most subjects in the first cohort. The classifier was reported to diagnose cytomegalovirus status with high specificity and sensitivity in both the original cohort and the validation cohort. Immune exposure information for the cohort was limited to CMV serostatus. The study gave a list of some 150 TCR beta chains associated with cytomegalovirus. Roughly uniform sequencing depth across donors was assumed in presence/absence analyses, although this assumption may not hold. Because HLA typing was missing for some donors at each locus, association tests included only the typed subset. Because counts were too low, seventeen rarely observed V segments, including chromosome 9 orphons, were excluded from the earlier analysis of 587 of the donors. According to the authors, the approach could potentially be generalized to other disease states and immunological phenotypes. In a later genetic analysis, fewer N-insertions in productive TCRs were reported among donors in an Asian-associated ancestry cluster than the approximately 670-donor mean. In a later analysis, HLA-associated TCR beta chains showed more clonal expansion and lower generation probabilities than non-associated chains that were equally common. Most CMV-associated TCR beta chains appeared to be HLA-restricted in a later analysis, and the HLA associations seemed to be driven largely by CMV exposure.

The cohort consisted of 666 healthy bone marrow donors. All cohort members were sampled while nominally healthy, although unrecorded immune exposures were likely present. The donor was CMV seropositive and was included in the group of almost 300 seropositive cohort members. A peripheral blood sample was provided by each donor, and peripheral blood mononuclear cells were used for TCR beta sequencing. Genomic DNA extraction from the blood cell samples was performed with the Qiagen DNeasy Blood Extraction Kit. Measured from the cysteine to the phenylalanine, the CDR3 is 14 residues long. Left in the record is the CDR3 DNA by itself, 42 bases read in frame from the first base. The trim is 3 bases for V and 3 bases for J, with a gap of 12 bases between the germline ends. The germline V gene (reference sequence) provides CDR1 SGHNT and CDR2 YYREEE.

The sequence was obtained from a man aged 25-45 years in good health and CMV-seropositive. The sequencing sample was made of PBMCs. The sequence links TRBV5-4 to TRBJ1-1; the D gene is perhaps TRBD1, on 6 matching bases. CDR3 loop: CASSSQGEDTEAFF. The nucleotide sequence is TGTGCCAGCAGCTCACAGGGCGAGGACACTGAAGCTTTCTTT. Reference TRBV5-4 and TRBJ1-1 genes cover what lies past the CDR3, so the full variable domain is ETGVTQSPTHLIKTRGQQVTLRCSSQSGHNTVSWYQQALGQGPQFIFQYYREEENGRGNFPPRFSGLQFPNYSSELNVNALELDDSALYLCASSSQGEDTEAFFGQGTRLTVV.